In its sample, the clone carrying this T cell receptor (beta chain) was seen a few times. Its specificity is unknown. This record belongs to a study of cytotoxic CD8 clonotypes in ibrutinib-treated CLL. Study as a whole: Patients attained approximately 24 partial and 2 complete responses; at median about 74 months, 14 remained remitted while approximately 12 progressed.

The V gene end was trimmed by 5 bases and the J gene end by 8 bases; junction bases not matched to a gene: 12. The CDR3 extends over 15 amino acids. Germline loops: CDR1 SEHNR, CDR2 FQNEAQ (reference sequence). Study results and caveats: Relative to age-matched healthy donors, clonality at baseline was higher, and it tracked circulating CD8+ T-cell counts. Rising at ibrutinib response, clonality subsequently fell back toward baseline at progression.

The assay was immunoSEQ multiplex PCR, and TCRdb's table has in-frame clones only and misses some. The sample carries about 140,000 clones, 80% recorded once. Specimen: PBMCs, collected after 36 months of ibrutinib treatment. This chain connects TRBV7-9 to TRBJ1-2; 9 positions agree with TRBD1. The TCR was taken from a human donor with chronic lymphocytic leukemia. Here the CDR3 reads CASSTRTGERAGYTF. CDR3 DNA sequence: TGTGCCAGCAGCACCCGGACAGGGGAAAGAGCCGGCTACACCTTC.